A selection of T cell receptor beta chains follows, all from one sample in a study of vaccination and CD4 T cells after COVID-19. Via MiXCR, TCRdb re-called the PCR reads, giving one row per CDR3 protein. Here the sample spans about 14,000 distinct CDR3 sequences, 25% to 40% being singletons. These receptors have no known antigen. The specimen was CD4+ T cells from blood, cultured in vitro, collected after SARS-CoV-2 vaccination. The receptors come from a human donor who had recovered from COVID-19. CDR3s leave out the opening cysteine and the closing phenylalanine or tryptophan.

ASSFLGTGGSEQY,TRBV11-2,TRBJ2-7
SGQQGLTEAF,TRBV29-1,TRBJ1-1
ASSLGRTSGRGGYYNEQF,TRBV7-9,TRBJ2-1
ASSLTYREETQY,TRBV7-3,TRBJ2-5
ASSSGERYEQY,TRBV14,TRBJ2-7
ASSLRTGHQPQH,TRBV7-2,TRBJ1-5
ASSRLQRPWTSGGLDEQF,TRBV19,TRBJ2-1
ASSPIREFYEQY,TRBV5-6,TRBJ2-7
ASSSPFPGLAGADTQY,TRBV6-5,TRBJ2-3
ASSQPRGLGANVLT,TRBV11-2,TRBJ2-6
ASSSRTSGSGSGELF,TRBV9,TRBJ2-2
ASSYSTGLAGVGDSQY,TRBV6-5,TRBJ2-3
ASSLWGTAMKEQY,TRBV28,TRBJ2-7
ASSPDGRGGIDEQF,TRBV11-3,TRBJ2-1
ASSLETGGFFEQY,TRBV7-2,TRBJ2-7
SVSGSHNEQF,TRBV29-1,TRBJ2-1
ASSMDQLREQY,TRBV12-3/TRBV12-4,TRBJ2-7
ASAPRNEQF,TRBV28,TRBJ2-1
ATRRGSGNTIY,TRBV2,TRBJ1-3
SARRLAETGADTQY,TRBV20-1,TRBJ2-3
ASNSQGGRTEAF,TRBV7-2,TRBJ1-1
ASSPAGTSGHNEQF,TRBV19,TRBJ2-1
ASIVMGSSYEQY,TRBV2,TRBJ2-7
ASSVDGGRVTQY,TRBV25-1,TRBJ2-5
ASSPTGLASYEQY,TRBV11-2,TRBJ2-7
ASSLAGLAGGKIAKNIQY,TRBV7-2,TRBJ2-4
ASNYGDIGNTEAF,TRBV6-1,TRBJ1-1
ASSPWSQETQY,TRBV5-6,TRBJ2-5
ASSPAPPGLAGPSGKNIQY,TRBV18,TRBJ2-4
ASTITSDGYEQY,TRBV6-2/TRBV6-3,TRBJ2-7
ASGNSGRDTGELF,TRBV9,TRBJ2-2
ASSVPPDSNYT,TRBV5-1,TRBJ1-2
SWGQFQETQY,TRBV20-1,TRBJ2-5
SARFPAGGNSPLH,TRBV20-1,TRBJ1-6
ASSPRQGEVYEQY,TRBV19,TRBJ2-7
SARELGSPLH,TRBV20-1,TRBJ1-6
ASSHDGRLSTDTQY,TRBV7-2,TRBJ2-3
ASSRRQPNEQF,TRBV7-2,TRBJ2-1
ASRDFTEAF,TRBV28,TRBJ1-1
SANREGTDTQY,TRBV20-1,TRBJ2-3
ASSFGINYGYT,TRBV7-2,TRBJ1-2
ASSQDYRTSGRGTQY,TRBV4-3,TRBJ2-5
ASSLSGTRSLLYEQY,TRBV6-2/TRBV6-3,TRBJ2-7
ASSGDSYGYT,TRBV6-1,TRBJ1-2
AISEPRQGPHLGQY,TRBV10-3,TRBJ2-7